The next 6 T cell receptor beta chains were all read from a single sample in a study of cytomegalovirus exposure and HLA in healthy donors. 60 Vbeta and 13 Jbeta primers were used in PCR. TCRdb's copy holds only in-frame clones and misses some; the assay was immunoSEQ multiplex PCR. The sample is made up of 150,000 to 200,000 clones, and the top ten hold almost 0.75% of it. The sample taken for sequencing was PBMCs. These receptors were obtained from a boy aged 5 to 17 in good health and CMV-seronegative.

The rearrangement uses TRBV15 and TRBJ1-1, with TRBD1 as a possible D gene (6 bases). Trimming shortened V by 1 base and J by 1 base, and 13 bases separated the two germline ends. The CDR3 runs to 16 residues. Germline CDR1 is LNHNV and CDR2 is YYDKDF (reference sequence). The CDR3 here is CATSRGQTGPNTEAFF. The CDR3 DNA reads as TGTGCCACCAGCAGAGGCCAAACAGGGCCGAACACTGAAGCTTTCTTT.

This rearrangement joins TRBV30 to TRBJ1-2; D is possibly TRBD1 (5 bases). The germline gives CDR1 GTSNPN, CDR2 SVGIG (reference sequence). The ends were cut back, 5 bases at V and 8 bases at J, with 21 bases in the middle. The CDR3 extends over 14 amino acids. As DNA, the CDR3 is TGTGCCTGGGTGCCGGGCCAGGGATTCGGGGGCTACACCTTC. This codes for CAWVPGQGFGGYTF.

The gene calls are TRBV27 and TRBJ2-3; D perhaps matches TRBD1 (6 bases). Germline lookup yields CDR1 MNHEY and CDR2 SMNVEV (reference sequence). The CDR3 is 14 residues long. Trimming took off 2 bases at V and 2 bases at J, with 8 bases between the two ends. The CDR3 sequence: CASSLRDITDTQYF. Written as DNA, the CDR3 is TGTGCCAGCAGTTTACGGGACATCACAGATACGCAGTATTTT.

The rearrangement uses TRBV2 and TRBJ1-2; D not resolved. This CDR3 is 14 amino acids long. Trimming took off 7 bases at V and 4 bases at J, with 16 bases between the two ends. From germline, CDR1 is SNHLY and CDR2 FYNNEI. The CDR3 DNA follows: TGTGCCAGCACCCGGACTGGCCGTTCCTATGGCTACACCTTC. This gives the protein CASTRTGRSYGYTF.

The chain employs TRBV5-1 and TRBJ2-1, with D perhaps matching TRBD2 (5 bases). The CDR3 sequence is 16 residues long. Per the germline V gene, CDR1 is SGHRS and CDR2 is YFSETQ. V was clipped by 4 bases and J by 0 bases, with 14 bases between them. The CDR3 region has the DNA TGCGCCAGCAGCCACGGGCTGGGGAGCTCCTACAATGAGCAGTTCTTC. This translates into CASSHGLGSSYNEQFF.

The chain combines TRBV5-1 with TRBJ2-2; 8 nucleotides match TRBD2. The ends lost 5 bases at V and 5 bases at J; junction bases unmatched: 8. This CDR3 has 15 amino acids. From germline, CDR1 is SGHRS and CDR2 YFSETQ. As DNA, the CDR3 is TGCGCCAGCAGGGCGGGGGGCCCTGGGACCGGGGAGCTGTTTTTT. This sequence encodes CASRAGGPGTGELFF.